The clone carrying this T cell receptor (beta chain) ranks as medium-sized (0.01 to 0.1%). Its antigen is currently unknown. TCRdb reanalysed the reads using MiXCR and keeps one entry per CDR3 protein. In the table there are approximately 100,000 distinct CDR3 sequences, under 45% of which are singletons. This entry is derived from a study of T cell repertoires in cytomegalovirus infection. In the study overall: Newly reported HLA-C-restricted and thoroughly characterized HLA-B-restricted CMV epitopes were employed.

The CDR3 runs to 12 residues. V was clipped by 4 bases and J by 4 bases, with 7 bases between them. Study-level findings and limits: There were HLA-C-restricted CMV-specific TCR beta clonotypes dominating the ex vivo response. Based on cumulative public TCR beta family frequency, carriers of CMV plus the relevant HLA were identified.

Sequenced material: CD8+ T cells from cultured PBMCs, taken from culture after CMV antigen stimulation. The clonotype originates from a human donor in good health (CMV status not recorded). Some clones in this sample may be carry-over from other donors' samples. The chain links TRBV12-3 or TRBV12-4 to TRBJ1-1, with D hard to call. CDR3 nucleotide sequence: TGTGCCAGCAGTTCATACCGCACTGAAGCTTTCTTT. Its protein is CASSSYRTEAFF.